This T cell receptor beta chain was captured in a study of sequential checkpoint blockade in melanoma. Study in general: Patients were randomized 1:1 to nivolumab-then-ipilimumab or ipilimumab-then-nivolumab first-line. Maintenance nivolumab came after either treatment sequence.

Trimming took off 5 bases at V and 2 bases at J, with 16 bases between the two ends. The CDR3 length is 15 residues. Germline assignment: CDR1 SGHVS and CDR2 FQNEAQ. The sample's treatment: randomized to nivolumab then ipilimumab (arm A) or the reverse (arm B). DNA-damaging chemotherapy had not been given to any patient beforehand. Sorted cells were live CD3+CD8+, lacking CD19 and CD56, from PBMCs. Assay used: immunoSEQ multiplex PCR; TCRdb lists only in-frame clones, some missing. There are about 2,200 clones in the sample; roughly 57% occur only once, and 15% lies in the top ten. The source of this sequence is a human patient with melanoma. Some clones in this sample may be carry-over from other donors' samples. The input for sequencing was CD8+ T cells sorted from blood (inferred from file names), taken from a patient given nivolumab and ipilimumab in sequence. The V and J genes are TRBV7-8 and TRBJ2-7, with D perhaps TRBD1 (5 bases). The CDR3: CASSGSGATPYEQYF. For the CDR3, the DNA is TGTGCCAGCAGCGGAAGTGGGGCAACTCCCTACGAGCAGTACTTC.